Listed below are T cell receptor beta chains from one sample, sequenced in a study of technical replicates of blood from a few donors. Sequencing was performed with immunoSEQ multiplex PCR; in TCRdb, only in-frame clones are kept and a portion is missing. In the table there are over 50,000 clones, nearly 95% of which are singletons. Sequencing was performed on PBMCs. The receptors were gathered from a human donor in good health. Some clones in this sample may be carry-over from other donors' samples. The CDR3 runs from the conserved cysteine through the conserved F or W. D genes are given only for firm matches. Clone size is shown for a subset of rows, as once, few, many or a class of expanded clone.

clone_size d_call j_call v_call cdr3_nt cdr3_aa
few TRBD1 TRBJ1-2 TRBV19 TGTGCCAGTAGTGACAGGGGTTCGGATGGCTACACCTTC CASSDRGSDGYTF
- - TRBJ1-5 TRBV7-2 TGTGCCAGCAGCTCTCAGTATAGCAATCAGCCCCAGCATTTT CASSSQYSNQPQHF
few - TRBJ2-7 TRBV29-1 TGCAGCGCCGCCGTTCGGGGGAACGAGCAGTACTTC CSAAVRGNEQYF
once TRBD2 TRBJ2-7 TRBV5-1 TGCGCCAGCAGCCACGCGGGCGGGAGCCACTACGAGCAGTACTTC CASSHAGGSHYEQYF
- TRBD2 TRBJ2-5 TRBV7-7 TGTGCCAGCAGCAAGGGACTAGCGGGAATGGAGACCCAGTACTTC CASSKGLAGMETQYF
- TRBD1 TRBJ2-7 TRBV4-3 TGCGCCAGCAGTCCCGACAGGGGTCCCTACGAGCAGTACTTC CASSPDRGPYEQYF
- - TRBJ2-3 TRBV7-6 TGTGCCAGCAGCCCCCACACAGATACGCAGTATTTT CASSPHTDTQYF
- - TRBJ2-7 TRBV2 TGTGCCAGCAGTGACGTGGGGCGGCTACAGCAGTACTTC CASSDVGRLQQYF
- - TRBJ2-1 TRBV7-2 TGTGCCAGCACCTCCCCCTTTGGAGCAGTTAGCTCCTACAATGAGCAGTTCTTC CASTSPFGAVSSYNEQFF
- - TRBJ1-3 TRBV4-2 TGTGCCAGCAGCCAGGAAAGGACAGCTGGAAACACCATATATTTT CASSQERTAGNTIYF
once TRBD1 TRBJ2-7 TRBV6-6 TGTGCCAGCAGTTCCCCAGGGGGCTACGAGCAGTACTTC CASSSPGGYEQYF
- - TRBJ2-1 TRBV6-5 TGTGCCAGCTGGGTCCCCACACGGGGTGAGCAGTTCTTC CASWVPTRGEQFF
- - TRBJ1-4 TRBV7-9 TGTGCCAGCAGCTTAGGGGGAGAAAATGAAAAACTGTTTTTT CASSLGGENEKLFF
- TRBD2 TRBJ2-7 TRBV7-3 TGTGCCAGCAGCTTAACTAGCGGGGGAGCAGTCTCCTACGAGCAGTACTTC CASSLTSGGAVSYEQYF
- - TRBJ1-6 TRBV30 TGTGCCCGGAACGGGTTTGAAAATTCACCCCTCCACTTT CARNGFENSPLHF
- - TRBJ2-1 TRBV10-3 TGTGCCATCAGTGAGTCCCACCAGGTTAATGAGCAGTTCTTC CAISESHQVNEQFF
- TRBD2 TRBJ2-5 TRBV7-2 TGTGCCAGCAGCTTATCGCTAGCGGTGGGGCAAGAGACCCAGTACTTC CASSLSLAVGQETQYF
- - TRBJ2-7 TRBV2 TGTGCCAGCAGTGCCGGCAGGGGTGCCTACGAGCAGTACTTC CASSAGRGAYEQYF
- TRBD1 TRBJ2-4 TRBV5-1 TGCGCCAGCAGCCAAGGGACAGCGACATCCAAAAACATTCAGTACTTC CASSQGTATSKNIQYF
- - TRBJ1-2 TRBV2 TGTGCCAGCAAAACCGCAGTGTTGGTGGGGGGGGACAACACCTTC CASKTAVLVGGDNTF
- - TRBJ2-7 TRBV5-8 TGTGCCAGCAGCCTGAGCTCCTACGAGCAGTACTTC CASSLSSYEQYF
- TRBD1 TRBJ2-2 TRBV12-5 TGTGCTAGTGGTTTGGTAGTGGCAGGGGGCCTCACCGGGGAGCTGTTTTTT CASGLVVAGGLTGELFF
- - TRBJ2-3 TRBV30 TGTGCCTGGACCCTTGAGATCTCGGGCACAGATACGCAGTATTTT CAWTLEISGTDTQYF
- - TRBJ1-4 TRBV7-9 TGTGCCAGCAGCCCTGACAGGTCGGGTGAAAAACTGTTTTTT CASSPDRSGEKLFF
- - TRBJ2-7 TRBV6-1 TGTGCCAGCTGCCCCTTGGGCATTCCCTACGAGCAGTACTTC CASCPLGIPYEQYF
- TRBD2 TRBJ2-3 TRBV7-2 TGTGCCAGCAGCCAGCGGACTGGGAGGGCCACAGATACGCAGTATTTT CASSQRTGRATDTQYF
few - TRBJ1-6 TRBV14 TGTGCCAGCAGCCCGATACAGGGAAAGGGTTCACCCCTCCACTTT CASSPIQGKGSPLHF
once TRBD1 TRBJ1-5 TRBV18 TGTGCCAGCTCACCACCGGGACAGGCGATTTTACAGCCCCAGCATTTT CASSPPGQAILQPQHF
- TRBD2 TRBJ2-5 TRBV11-2 TGTGCCAGCAGTACCGGGGGGTCTCAAGAGACCCAGTACTTC CASSTGGSQETQYF
- - TRBJ1-3 TRBV6-6 TGTGCCAGCAGTTACTCGAAGGGCCAGGGCGGAAACACCATATATTTT CASSYSKGQGGNTIYF
- - TRBJ1-1 TRBV27 TGTGCCAGCAGTTCCAAAGGACAGTTGCGCACTGAAGCTTTCTTT CASSSKGQLRTEAFF
- TRBD1 TRBJ1-2 TRBV4-2 TGTGCCAGCAGCCAAGAGGGACAGAGATATGGCTACACCTTC CASSQEGQRYGYTF
- TRBD2 TRBJ2-1 TRBV30 TGTGCCTGGATTGGACTAGCGGGAGTAGGTGAGCAGTTCTTC CAWIGLAGVGEQFF
- - TRBJ1-4 TRBV30 TGTGCCTGGAGCGCATTCGGTGAAAAACTGTTTTTT CAWSAFGEKLFF
- TRBD1 TRBJ1-3 TRBV7-2 TGTGCCAGCAGCTTGGTGGGACAGGGGACCGGAAACACCATATATTTT CASSLVGQGTGNTIYF
- TRBD2 TRBJ2-7 TRBV13 TGTGCCAGCAGCTTAGCTAGCGGGAACTACGAGCAGTACTTC CASSLASGNYEQYF
once - TRBJ2-5 TRBV15 TGTGCCACCAGCCCTAACCAAGAGACCCAGTACTTC CATSPNQETQYF
- TRBD1 TRBJ2-1 TRBV7-2 TGTGCCAGCAGCTCCAGGACAGGGAACAATGAGCAGTTCTTC CASSSRTGNNEQFF
- - TRBJ1-1 TRBV5-1 TGCGCCAGCAGCTTGGCTGGGGGCTTTACTGAAGCTTTCTTT CASSLAGGFTEAFF
- TRBD2 TRBJ2-7 TRBV4-3 TGCGCCAGCAGCCAAGGGGGGGGCTACGAGCAGTACTTC CASSQGGGYEQYF
- TRBD1 TRBJ1-2 TRBV6-6 TGTGCCAGCAGTTACTCGACAGGGGGAAACTATGGCTACACCTTC CASSYSTGGNYGYTF
- TRBD1 TRBJ1-6 TRBV7-2 TGTGCCAGCAGCTTACTAGGGACAGGACCGAATTCACCCCTCCACTTT CASSLLGTGPNSPLHF
- - TRBJ2-1 TRBV12-5 TGTGCTAGCGGGGTTCACAATGAGCAGTTCTTC CASGVHNEQFF
- - TRBJ2-1 TRBV7-2 TGTGCCAGCAGCTTAGGGAGGGTGATCTCCTACAATGAGCAGTTCTTC CASSLGRVISYNEQFF
- - TRBJ1-1 TRBV6-5 TGTGCCAGCAGAGGACAGTCCTTGAACACTGAAGCTTTCTTT CASRGQSLNTEAFF
- TRBD2 TRBJ2-7 TRBV4-2 TGTGCCAGCAGCCAGGGACTACCGAGCTCCTACGAGCAGTACTTC CASSQGLPSSYEQYF
- TRBD2 TRBJ2-1 TRBV11-1 TGTGCCAGCAGCCGGGCCCCCGGGACTAGCGGTTCCTACAATGAGCAGTTCTTC CASSRAPGTSGSYNEQFF
- - TRBJ2-7 TRBV30 TGTGCCTGGAGTGTAGACAGTATGGTTCCAGAGCAGTACTTC CAWSVDSMVPEQYF
- - TRBJ2-1 TRBV29-1 TGCAGCGTAGGACAACGCGAACGCGAGCAGTTCTTC CSVGQREREQFF
- TRBD1 TRBJ1-6 TRBV27 TGTGCCAGCAGTTTCCCCGGACAGGGTAATTCACCCCTCCACTTT CASSFPGQGNSPLHF